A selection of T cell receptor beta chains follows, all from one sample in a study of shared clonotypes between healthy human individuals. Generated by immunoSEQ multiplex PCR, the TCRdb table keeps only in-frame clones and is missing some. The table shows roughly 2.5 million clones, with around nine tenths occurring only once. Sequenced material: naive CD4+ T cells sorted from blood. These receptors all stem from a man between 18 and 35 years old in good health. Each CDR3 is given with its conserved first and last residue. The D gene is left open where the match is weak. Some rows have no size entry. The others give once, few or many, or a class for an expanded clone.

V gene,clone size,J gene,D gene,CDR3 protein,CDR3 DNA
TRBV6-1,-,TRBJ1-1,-,CASRYRDGEAFF,TGTGCCAGCAGGTACCGGGACGGTGAAGCTTTCTTT
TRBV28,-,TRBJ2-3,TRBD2,CASDKIAGGTDTQYF,TGTGCCAGCGATAAAATAGCGGGGGGAACAGATACGCAGTATTTT
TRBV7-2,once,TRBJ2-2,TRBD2,CASSGGGYGANTGELFF,TGTGCCAGCAGCGGGGGAGGGTATGGAGCGAACACCGGGGAGCTGTTTTTT
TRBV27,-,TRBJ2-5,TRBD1,CASRGDSPQETQYF,TGTGCCAGCAGAGGGGACAGCCCGCAAGAGACCCAGTACTTC
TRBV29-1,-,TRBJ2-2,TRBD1,CSVESRGRTGELFF,TGCAGCGTTGAATCGAGGGGGCGGACCGGGGAGCTGTTTTTT
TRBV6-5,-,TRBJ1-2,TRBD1,CASRSGGNYGYTF,TGTGCCAGCCGCTCAGGGGGAAACTATGGCTACACCTTC
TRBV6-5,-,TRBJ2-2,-,CASSLEGNTGELFF,TGTGCCAGCAGCCTCGAGGGGAACACCGGGGAGCTGTTTTTT
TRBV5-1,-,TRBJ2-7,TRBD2,CASSPGTSTSYEQYF,TGCGCCAGCAGCCCGGGGACTAGCACCTCCTACGAGCAGTACTTC
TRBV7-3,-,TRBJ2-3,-,CASSPGGSPDTQYF,TGTGCCAGCAGCCCCGGGGGTAGTCCAGATACGCAGTATTTT
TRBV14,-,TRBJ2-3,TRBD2,CASMETGGPRDTQYF,TGTGCCAGCATGGAGACGGGAGGGCCGAGAGATACGCAGTATTTT
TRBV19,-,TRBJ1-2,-,CASSFGHLGYTF,TGTGCCAGTAGTTTCGGACACCTTGGCTACACCTTC
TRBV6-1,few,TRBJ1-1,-,CASTPRGNTEAFF,TGTGCCAGCACCCCACGAGGGAACACTGAAGCTTTCTTT
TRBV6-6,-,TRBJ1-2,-,CASSYSMGYGYTF,TGTGCCAGCAGTTACTCGATGGGTTATGGCTACACCTTC
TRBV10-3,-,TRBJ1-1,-,CAISESEGYTEAFF,TGTGCCATCAGTGAGTCGGAGGGGTACACTGAAGCTTTCTTT
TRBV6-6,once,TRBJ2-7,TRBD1,CASRPDRPPYEQYF,TGTGCCAGCAGACCGGACAGGCCCCCCTACGAGCAGTACTTC
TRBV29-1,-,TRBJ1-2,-,CSVAPDEGRHYGYTF,TGCAGCGTCGCCCCCGATGAAGGACGACACTATGGCTACACCTTC
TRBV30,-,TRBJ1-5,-,CAWSEGGSNQPQHF,TGTGCCTGGAGTGAGGGTGGGTCCAATCAGCCCCAGCATTTT
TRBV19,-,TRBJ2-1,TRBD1,CASSLGQGQDEQFF,TGTGCCAGTAGCCTGGGACAGGGGCAAGATGAGCAGTTCTTC
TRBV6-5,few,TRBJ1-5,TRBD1,CASSNDRGNQPQHF,TGTGCCAGCAGTAACGACAGGGGCAATCAGCCCCAGCATTTT
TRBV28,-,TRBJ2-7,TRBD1,CASLSPGQLYEQYF,TGTGCCAGTCTGAGTCCGGGACAGCTCTACGAGCAGTACTTC
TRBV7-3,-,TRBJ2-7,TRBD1,CAGETGGQYF,TGTGCCGGCGAGACAGGGGGGCAGTACTTC
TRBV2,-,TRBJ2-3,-,CASSDGSDTQYF,TGTGCCAGCAGTGATGGATCAGATACGCAGTATTTT
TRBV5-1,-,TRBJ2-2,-,CASSDPSWPGELFF,TGCGCCAGCAGCGACCCGTCGTGGCCGGGGGAGCTGTTTTTT
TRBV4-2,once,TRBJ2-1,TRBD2,CADWLSGGEVNEQFF,TGTGCCGATTGGCTTTCGGGAGGGGAGGTAAATGAGCAGTTCTTC
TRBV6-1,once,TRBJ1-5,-,CASSEARQGNQPQHF,TGTGCCAGCAGTGAAGCTCGACAGGGCAATCAGCCCCAGCATTTT
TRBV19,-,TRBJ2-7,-,CASSISAEQYF,TGTGCCAGTAGTATTTCGGCCGAGCAGTACTTC
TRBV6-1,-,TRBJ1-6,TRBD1,CASTSDRANSPLHF,TGTGCCAGCACTTCGGACAGGGCTAATTCACCCCTCCACTTT
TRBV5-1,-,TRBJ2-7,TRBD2,CASSLAGDRYEQYF,TGCGCCAGCAGCTTAGCGGGGGACCGTTACGAGCAGTACTTC
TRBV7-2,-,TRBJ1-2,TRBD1,CASSLTYRGGSYGYTF,TGTGCCAGCAGCTTGACTTACAGGGGAGGCAGCTATGGCTACACCTTC
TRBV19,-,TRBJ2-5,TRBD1,CATREGALGLETQYF,TGTGCCACCCGAGAGGGGGCCCTCGGATTGGAGACCCAGTACTTC
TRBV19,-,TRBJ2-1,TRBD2,CASSILAGGHEQFF,TGTGCCAGTAGTATACTAGCGGGAGGGCATGAGCAGTTCTTC
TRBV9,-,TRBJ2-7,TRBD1,CASSVEGAPGVAYEQYF,TGTGCCAGCAGCGTAGAGGGGGCGCCAGGGGTAGCCTACGAGCAGTACTTC
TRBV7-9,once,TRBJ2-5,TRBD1,CASSPGQVQETQYF,TGTGCCAGCAGCCCGGGACAGGTACAAGAGACCCAGTACTTC
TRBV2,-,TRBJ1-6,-,CASSGITYLTYNSPLHF,TGTGCCAGCAGCGGTATCACATACCTTACCTATAATTCACCCCTCCACTTT
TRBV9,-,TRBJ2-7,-,CASSARPPYEQYF,TGTGCCAGCAGCGCCCGTCCACCCTACGAGCAGTACTTC
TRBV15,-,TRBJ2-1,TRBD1,CATSSDRGDYNEQFF,TGTGCCACCAGCAGTGACAGGGGCGACTACAATGAGCAGTTCTTC
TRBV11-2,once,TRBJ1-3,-,CASSLFGNTIYF,TGTGCCAGCAGTCTTTTTGGAAACACCATATATTTT
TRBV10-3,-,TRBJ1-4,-,CAISEPTIGKLFF,TGTGCCATCAGTGAGCCGACGATCGGAAAACTGTTTTTT
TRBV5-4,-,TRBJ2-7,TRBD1,CASSLGGTGGLEQYF,TGTGCCAGCAGCTTGGGGGGGACAGGGGGCCTCGAGCAGTACTTC
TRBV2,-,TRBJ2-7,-,CASSGTNPASEQYF,TGTGCCAGCAGCGGGACAAATCCGGCTAGCGAGCAGTACTTC
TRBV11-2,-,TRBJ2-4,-,CASSYGRRKNIQYF,TGTGCCAGCAGCTACGGGAGACGAAAAAACATTCAGTACTTC
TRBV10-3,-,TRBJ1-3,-,CAITDGTYSGNTIYF,TGTGCCATCACCGACGGGACCTACTCTGGAAACACCATATATTTT
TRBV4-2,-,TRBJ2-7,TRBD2,CASSQPSGGLGGNEQYF,TGTGCCAGCAGCCAACCTAGCGGGGGCTTGGGAGGAAACGAGCAGTACTTC
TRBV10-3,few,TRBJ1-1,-,CATGGGGNTEAFF,TGTGCCACCGGCGGAGGGGGGAACACTGAAGCTTTCTTT
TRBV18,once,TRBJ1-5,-,CASSQAWGNQPQHF,TGTGCCAGCTCGCAAGCGTGGGGCAATCAGCCCCAGCATTTT
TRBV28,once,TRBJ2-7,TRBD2,CATGGGYEQYF,TGTGCCACCGGGGGAGGGTACGAGCAGTACTTC
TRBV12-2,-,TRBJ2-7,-,CASRRLRGQGTLEPTMQYF,TGTGCAAGTCGCCGCCTCCGCGGACAGGGAACTCTTGAGCCTACGATGCAGTACTTC
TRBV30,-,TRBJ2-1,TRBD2,CAWSVNPSGSMVF,TGTGCCTGGAGTGTAAACCCTAGCGGGAGTATGGTCTTC
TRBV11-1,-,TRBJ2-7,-,CASSFRGWSYEQYF,TGTGCCAGCAGCTTTAGGGGCTGGTCCTACGAGCAGTACTTC
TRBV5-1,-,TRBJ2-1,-,CASSLALVGYNEQFF,TGCGCCAGCAGCTTGGCTCTAGTTGGGTACAATGAGCAGTTCTTC
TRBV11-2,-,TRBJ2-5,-,CASSSTPGKTQYF,TGTGCCAGCAGCTCGACCCCTGGGAAGACCCAGTACTTC
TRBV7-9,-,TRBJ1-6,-,CASSSDTGTANSPLHF,TGTGCCAGCAGCTCGGATACCGGGACGGCTAATTCACCCCTCCACTTT
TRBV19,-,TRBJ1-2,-,CASSTLNPENYGYTF,TGTGCCAGTAGTACCCTTAATCCAGAGAACTATGGCTACACCTTC